Listed below are T cell receptor beta chains from one sample, sequenced in a study of regulatory T cells in long-lasting Graves disease. TCRdb reanalysed the multiplex PCR reads using MiXCR and keeps one entry per CDR3 protein. The repertoire consists of around 420,000 distinct CDR3 sequences, with about 14% occurring once and the leading ten covering 22%. The sequencing here drew on peripheral blood mononuclear cells (PBMCs), taken at new diagnosis, from a patient treated with antithyroid drugs. Source of these receptors: a female donor with Graves disease. CDR3s include the opening cysteine and the closing phenylalanine or tryptophan. The D gene is left open where the match is weak. A row's size may be missing; if present it is once, few, many or a size class.

>TRBV30|TRBD2|many|TRBJ2-7
TGTGCCTGGAGTGGCGGGAGCTACGAGCAGTACTTC
CAWSGGSYEQYF
>TRBV20-1|TRBD1|many|TRBJ1-1
TGCAGTGCTAGAGGACAGGGTCAGGGTGCTGAAGCTTTCTTT
CSARGQGQGAEAFF
>TRBV20-1|-|many|TRBJ1-4
TGCAGTGCTACGGGGGGCACTAATGAAAAACTGTTTTTT
CSATGGTNEKLFF
>TRBV30|-|-|TRBJ2-7
TGTGCCTGGAGTGCCGCCTTACGGTACGAGCAGTACTTC
CAWSAALRYEQYF
>TRBV20-1|-|many|TRBJ1-2
TGCAGTGCTAGAGATGAACAGATTAACTATGGCTACACCTTC
CSARDEQINYGYTF
>TRBV27|-|-|TRBJ2-2
TGTGCCACCGCAACGGGGGTATTCTCCGGGGAGCTGTTTTTT
CATATGVFSGELFF
>TRBV6-1|TRBD1|many|TRBJ1-5
TGTGCCAGCATGATGGGCAGGGGGCAAGGCAATCAGCCCCAGCATTTT
CASMMGRGQGNQPQHF
>TRBV2|-|many|TRBJ1-2
TGTGCCCCGAGGCATGGCTACACCTTC
CAPRHGYTF
>TRBV9|TRBD2|-|TRBJ2-7
TGTGCCAGCAGCGTCAATAGCGGGACCGAGCAGTACTTC
CASSVNSGTEQYF
>TRBV6-1|-|-|TRBJ2-3
TGTGCCAGCAGGGTCGGGGTATGGGGCCCAGATACGCAGTATTTT
CASRVGVWGPDTQYF
>TRBV10-3|-|many|TRBJ1-1
TGTGCCATCAGTGAAAGTACGTGGAACACTGAAGCTTTCTTT
CAISESTWNTEAFF